Below, 25 T cell receptor beta chains from the same sample are listed, as sequenced in a study of OX40 agonist ivuxolimab in advanced cancers. Some clones are missing from TCRdb's copy, which holds only in-frame ones; the method was immunoSEQ multiplex PCR. In the table there are roughly 25,000 clones, about 76% of which are singletons. Sequencing was performed on CD4+ or CD8+ T cells sorted from blood, taken in a trial of the OX40 agonist ivuxolimab. Source of these receptors: an adult with an advanced solid tumor such as melanoma, head and neck, liver or kidney cancer.

CDR3 region: CASSVEGHGGETQYF. Here the CDR3 DNA reads TGTGCCAGCAGCGTAGAGGGACACGGGGGGGAGACCCAGTACTTC. V is TRBV9 and J is TRBJ2-5; TRBD2 is a possible D gene (7 bases). Trimming took 0 bases from V and 5 from J, leaving 14 bases between them. Germline values: CDR1 SGDLS, CDR2 YYNGEE. The CDR3 totals 15 residues.

There are a few counts of this clone. V is TRBV20-1 and J is TRBJ1-1; no firm D call. From germline, CDR1 is DFQATT and CDR2 SNEGSKA (reference sequence). CDR3 length equals 11 residues. The V end lost 7 bases, the J end lost 3 bases, and 9 bases lay between the germline ends. CDR3 sequence reads: CSGNGHTEAFF. In nucleotides, the CDR3 is TGCAGTGGTAACGGACACACTGAAGCTTTCTTT.

The J gene is TRBJ2-1, the V gene TRBV4-2; TRBD2 matches at 11 bases. This CDR3 has 14 residues. Unmatched junction bases numbered 3, after V lost 4 bases and J lost 7 bases. Germline values: CDR1 LGHNA, CDR2 YNFKEQ. This CDR3 is CASSLAGGGNEQFF. As DNA, the CDR3 is TGTGCCAGCAGCCTAGCGGGGGGGGGAAATGAGCAGTTCTTC.

The V call is TRBV9, the J call TRBJ2-1; 8 bases agree with TRBD2. Germline lookup yields CDR1 SGDLS and CDR2 YYNGEE. The CDR3 runs 15 residues. The ends lost 5 bases at V and 2 bases at J; junction bases unmatched: 6. The CDR3 protein is CASSSPGLAYNEQFF. The CDR3, as DNA: TGTGCCAGCAGTTCGCCGGGACTAGCCTACAATGAGCAGTTCTTC.

J is TRBJ1-4 and V is TRBV28; D perhaps matches TRBD1 (5 bases). Trimming took 3 bases from V and 0 from J, leaving 11 bases between them. Germline loops: CDR1 MDHEN, CDR2 SYDVKM. The CDR3 contains 16 residues. The CDR3 coding sequence is TGTGCCAGCAGTTTCCCAGGGAGGGCAACTAATGAAAAACTGTTTTTT. Amino acids: CASSFPGRATNEKLFF.

The CDR3 sequence is CASRRGASGSQETQYF. The CDR3 bases are TGTGCCAGCAGAAGGGGGGCTAGCGGGAGTCAAGAGACCCAGTACTTC. This rearrangement joins TRBV27 to TRBJ2-5; 10 bases are shared with TRBD2. Losses at the gene ends were 6 bases for V and 2 bases for J; bases not matched to a gene: 9. CDR3 length: 16 amino acids. Germline V lookup: CDR1 MNHEY, CDR2 SMNVEV (reference sequence).

The CDR3 bases are TGTGCCAGTAGTAGACACAGCGGGGGGAGGGCAGATACGCAGTATTTT. This gives the protein CASSRHSGGRADTQYF. The chain recombines TRBV19 with TRBJ2-3; 9 bases map to TRBD2. CDR1 is LNHDA and CDR2 is SQIVND in the germline V gene (reference sequence). V was clipped by 4 bases and J by 4 bases; unmatched bases: 9. This CDR3 has 16 residues.

The chain uses TRBV7-6 and TRBJ1-1; D is perhaps TRBD1 (5 bases). The CDR3 length is 14 residues. V lost 4 bases and J 0 bases, leaving 9 bases between the germline ends. In germline, CDR1 is SGHVS, CDR2 FNYEAQ. The CDR3 sequence is CASSSSGMNTEAFF. DNA for the CDR3: TGTGCCAGCAGCTCCTCAGGGATGAACACTGAAGCTTTCTTT. The full variable domain, rest sourced from reference TRBV7-6 and TRBJ1-1, is GAGVSQSPRYKVTKRGQDVALRCDPISGHVSLYWYRQALGQGPEFLTYFNYEAQQDKSGLPNDRFSAERPEGSISTLTIQRTEQRDSAMYRCASSSSGMNTEAFFGQGTRLTVV.

By frequency in the sample, this clone is medium-sized. The chain joins TRBV5-6 to TRBJ1-1, with D possibly matching TRBD1 (6 bases). This CDR3 region has 15 residues. The germline gives CDR1 SGHDT, CDR2 YYEEEE. Trimming removed 6 bases from V and 3 bases from J, with 18 bases in between. The CDR3 sequence: CASTGVEGDDTEAFF. CDR3 in DNA: TGTGCCAGCACCGGGGTTGAGGGGGATGACACTGAAGCTTTCTTT.

The sample holds one count of this clone. The rearrangement joins TRBV19 to TRBJ1-2; TRBD1 matches at 9 bases. V lost 4 bases to trimming and J lost 2 bases; unmatched junction nucleotides: 5. Germline CDR1 reads LNHDA; CDR2 reads SQIVND (reference sequence). This CDR3 region has 15 residues. The CDR3: CASSTKGTGNYGYTF. In DNA, the CDR3 is TGTGCCAGTAGTACAAAAGGGACAGGGAACTATGGCTACACCTTC.

The sample holds one count of this clone. V and J are TRBV7-9 and TRBJ1-6; no clear D. Trimming took 6 bases from V and 3 from J, leaving 12 bases between them. The germline V gene has CDR1 SEHNR and CDR2 FQNEAQ (reference sequence). This CDR3 has 15 residues. The CDR3 DNA is TGTGCCAGCAGAGGGTCGGGAAACTATAATTCACCCCTCCACTTT. As protein: CASRGSGNYNSPLHF.

CDR3: CASSQGGRGQETQYF. The CDR3 DNA reads TGCGCCAGCAGCCAAGGGGGACGGGGCCAAGAGACCCAGTACTTC. V usage is TRBV4-3 and J usage is TRBJ2-5, with D perhaps given as TRBD1 or TRBD2 (5 bases each). V was clipped by 1 base and J by 1 base, with 10 bases between them. Germline V gene lookup returns CDR1 LGHNA and CDR2 YSLEER. This CDR3 has 15 residues.

The chain is built from TRBV19 and TRBJ2-7; D tentatively fits TRBD1 or TRBD2 (7 bases each). The length of the CDR3 is 12 residues. Germline CDR1 reads LNHDA; CDR2 reads SQIVND (reference sequence). V was clipped by 7 bases and J by 5 bases, with 12 bases between them. The CDR3 here is CASTAGGDEQYF. Written as DNA, the CDR3 is TGTGCCAGTACGGCAGGGGGGGACGAGCAGTACTTC.

This chain links TRBV7-8 with TRBJ2-7, with a possible D match to TRBD2 (5 bases). The CDR3 has 13 residues. The V and J ends lost 5 bases and 2 bases respectively, with 10 bases between them. The germline V gene encodes CDR1 SGHVS and CDR2 FQNEAQ. The CDR3 DNA is TGTGCCAGCAGCAGTAGAGCGGCCTACGAGCAGTACTTC. It specifies CASSSRAAYEQYF. The entire variable domain, with the rest obtained from reference TRBV7-8 and TRBJ2-7, is as follows: GAGVSQSPRYKVAKRGQDVALRCDPISGHVSLFWYQQALGQGPEFLTYFQNEAQLDKSGLPSDRFFAERPEGSVSTLKIQRTQQEDSAVYLCASSSRAAYEQYFGPGTRLTVT.

The chain joins TRBV10-3 to TRBJ2-7; D possibly corresponds to TRBD1 (6 bases). Germline loops: CDR1 ENHRY, CDR2 SYGVKD. The CDR3 contains 12 residues. The V end lost 10 bases, the J end lost 6 bases, and 16 bases lay between the germline ends. CDR3 sequence: CASANTGLEQYF. The CDR3 DNA reads TGTGCCAGCGCCAATACAGGGCTCGAGCAGTACTTC.

The chain joins TRBV10-3 to TRBJ2-2; the match to TRBD2 covers 7 bases. Trimming removed 3 bases from V and 2 bases from J; junction bases left unmatched: 12. CDR1 is ENHRY and CDR2 is SYGVKD in the germline V gene. CDR3 length: 18 residues. For the CDR3, the DNA is TGTGCCATCAGTGATGAACCCGGGGGGAGGCGTAACACCGGGGAGCTGTTTTTT. Translated, it gives CAISDEPGGRRNTGELFF.

This clone was observed once. V is TRBV21-1 and J is TRBJ1-3; the table names TRBD1, a call not compared with the DNA. TRBV21-1 is assigned pseudogene status. This CDR3 is built from 19 residues. CDR3 sequence reads: CASSNKLTGAPSSGNTIYF. CDR3 DNA sequence: TGTGCCAGCAGCAACAAACTGACAGGGGCCCCCAGCTCTGGAAACACCATATATTTT.

This clone was observed a few times. The V and J genes are TRBV5-1 and TRBJ2-7, with TRBD1 as a possible D gene (6 bases). With 0 bases removed from V and 0 bases from J, the gap between germline ends came to 7 bases. Germline V CDR1 and CDR2: SGHRS, YFSETQ. This CDR3 is built from 14 residues. The CDR3 here is CASSLEGGSYEQYF. In nucleotides, the CDR3 is TGCGCCAGCAGCTTGGAAGGGGGCTCCTACGAGCAGTACTTC.

On this clone itself: At one end, the junction sequence differs from germline, possibly due to a read error. Other DNA sequences in the sample encode the same CDR3. The chain is built from TRBV11-2 and TRBJ2-7, with 8 bases matching TRBD1. The V gene's germline CDR1 is SGHAT and CDR2 FQNNGV. The CDR3 has 13 residues. Here the CDR3 reads CASSLDRAHEQYF. The CDR3 nucleotides read TGCGCCAGCAGCCTGGACAGGGCCCACGAGCAGTACTTC.

The chain combines TRBV11-2 with TRBJ2-2; D may be TRBD2 (5 bases). Germline CDR1 is SGHAT and CDR2 is FQNNGV. The CDR3 has 16 residues. V gave up 1 base and J gave up 0 bases, with 9 bases separating them. CDR3 loop: CASSLAGLTNTGELFF. The CDR3 nucleotides read TGTGCCAGCAGCTTAGCCGGACTTACGAACACCGGGGAGCTGTTTTTT.

V gene TRBV29-1 combines with J gene TRBJ2-7; D unclear. Trimming took off 1 base at V and 2 bases at J, with 9 bases between the two ends. The CDR3 is 13 amino acids. Germline CDR1 and CDR2: SQVTM and ANQGSEA. The CDR3: CSVEVGNPYEQYF. The CDR3 DNA reads as TGCAGCGTTGAAGTGGGCAACCCCTACGAGCAGTACTTC.

V gene TRBV27 combines with J gene TRBJ2-1; 7 bases are shared with TRBD1. Germline CDR1 MNHEY, CDR2 SMNVEV (reference sequence). V shed 7 bases, J shed 5 bases, and the junction held 2 bases outside the gene matches. This CDR3 has 12 residues. For the CDR3, the DNA is TGTGCCAGCAACGACAGGGACAATGAGCAGTTCTTC. It codes for CASNDRDNEQFF.

This sequence joins TRBV7-8 and TRBJ2-1; D assignment may be TRBD1 or TRBD2 (6 bases each). CDR1 and CDR2 from the germline V gene are SGHVS and FQNEAQ. The germline V and J ends were trimmed by 5 bases and 4 bases, with 27 bases remaining between them. The CDR3 runs 19 residues. The CDR3 DNA is TGTGCCAGCAGCCCACTTAGGGCCTTAGCGGAGGGGGGATACAATGAGCAGTTCTTC. This gives the protein CASSPLRALAEGGYNEQFF.

The chain is built from TRBV27 and TRBJ1-6; D not certain. V lost 6 bases and J lost 7, with 13 bases in between. Germline CDR1 and CDR2: MNHEY and SMNVEV (reference sequence). The length of the CDR3 is 14 residues. CDR3 sequence reads: CASSDGRQNSPLHF. CDR3 nucleotide sequence: TGTGCCAGCAGCGACGGACGGCAGAATTCACCCCTCCACTTT.

This rearrangement joins TRBV19 to TRBJ1-4, with D possibly being TRBD1 (6 bases). With 3 bases removed from V and 1 base from J, the gap between germline ends came to 21 bases. Germline V CDR1 and CDR2: LNHDA, SQIVND (reference sequence). CDR3 length equals 19 residues. CDR3 region: CASSISRGGPVRTNEKLFF. CDR3 coding DNA: TGTGCCAGTAGTATCAGCAGGGGAGGCCCTGTAAGAACTAATGAAAAACTGTTTTTT.